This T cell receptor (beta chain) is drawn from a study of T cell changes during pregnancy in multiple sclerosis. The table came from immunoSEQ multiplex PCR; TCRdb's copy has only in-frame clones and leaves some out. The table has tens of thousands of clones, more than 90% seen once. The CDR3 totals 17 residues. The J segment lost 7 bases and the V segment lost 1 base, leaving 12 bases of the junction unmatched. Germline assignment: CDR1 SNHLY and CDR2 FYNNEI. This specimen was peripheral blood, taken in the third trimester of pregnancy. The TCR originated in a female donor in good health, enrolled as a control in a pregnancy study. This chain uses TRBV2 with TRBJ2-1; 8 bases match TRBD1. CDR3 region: CASSEEGQGTGWNEQFF. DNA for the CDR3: TGTGCCAGCAGTGAAGAAGGGCAGGGGACAGGATGGAATGAGCAGTTCTTC.